The 26 T cell receptor beta chains below were found in one sample sequenced in a study of CDR3 diversity in severe acne. Using its own MiXCR run on the PCR reads, TCRdb lists one record per CDR3 protein. The profile shows about 98,000 distinct CDR3 sequences, more than 45% of them singletons. Sequencing was carried out using blood. The receptors originated from a male donor with acne.

The chain is built from TRBV5-4 and TRBJ1-2; 7 bases align to TRBD1. The CDR3 has 17 amino acids. Germline CDR1 SGHNT, CDR2 YYREEE (reference sequence). V dropped 7 bases and J dropped 1; count of bases not matched to a gene: 16. CDR3 in amino acids: CASLILTGVIFNYGYTF. The CDR3 DNA follows: TGTGCCAGCCTCATACTCACAGGGGTTATTTTTAACTATGGCTACACCTTC.

The chain recombines TRBV15 with TRBJ2-7; tentative D call: TRBD2 (6 bases). The germline V gene encodes CDR1 LNHNV and CDR2 YYDKDF (reference sequence). V was shortened by 11 bases and J by 0 bases, with 17 bases between the two germline ends. The CDR3 covers 14 residues. CDR3 nucleotides: TGTGCCGTAGCAAATCGGGGACTCTCCTACGAGCAGTACTTC. Amino acid sequence: CAVANRGLSYEQYF.

This clonotype was detected only a few times. This chain uses TRBV24-1 with TRBJ2-5; D might be TRBD1 (6 bases). This CDR3 spans 16 amino acids. V lost 4 bases to trimming and J lost 4 bases, with 18 bases between them. CDR1 is KGHDR, CDR2 SFDVKD, per germline. Here the CDR3 reads CATSESDGTRGETQYF. The CDR3 coding sequence is TGTGCCACCAGTGAGAGCGACGGGACACGGGGAGAGACCCAGTACTTC.

The chain recombines TRBV19 with TRBJ1-5; 7 nucleotides match TRBD1. CDR1 is LNHDA and CDR2 is SQIVND in the germline V gene (reference sequence). Trimming cost V 5 bases and J 11 bases; bases outside gene matches: 3. The CDR3 runs 11 residues. The CDR3 loop reads CASSPGGAQHF. DNA for the CDR3: TGTGCCAGTAGTCCAGGGGGGGCCCAGCATTTT.

The chain links TRBV9 to TRBJ2-5; 12 bases align to TRBD1. Germline loops: CDR1 SGDLS, CDR2 YYNGEE. Losses at the gene ends were 3 bases for V and 4 bases for J; bases not matched to a gene: 10. This CDR3 has 17 residues. CDR3 in amino acids: CASSAGTGGVSGETQYF. The CDR3 DNA reads TGTGCCAGCAGCGCCGGGACAGGGGGCGTCAGTGGAGAGACCCAGTACTTC.

The chain links TRBV12-3 or TRBV12-4 to TRBJ2-2; D might be TRBD1 (6 bases). Trimming pared 1 base from V and 4 bases from J, leaving 10 bases between. The CDR3 has 15 residues. The CDR3, as DNA: TGTGCCAGCAGTTTAGGACAGGTATTCACCGGGGAGCTGTTTTTT. Translated: CASSLGQVFTGELFF.

The chain joins TRBV5-5 to TRBJ1-2; a possible D gene is TRBD1 (5 bases). Trimming took off 4 bases at V and 7 bases at J, with 14 bases between the two ends. The CDR3 runs 13 residues. CDR1 is SGHKS and CDR2 is YYEKEE in the germline V gene (reference sequence). Here the CDR3 reads CASSPQGRGGYTF. CDR3 DNA: TGTGCCAGCAGCCCTCAGGGTCGTGGTGGCTACACCTTC.

This clonotype was seen many times. V usage is TRBV4-1 and J usage is TRBJ2-3; a weak D match, TRBD1 (5 bases). Germline V gene data show CDR1 as MGHRA and CDR2 as YSYEKL. V was clipped by 4 bases and J by 6 bases, with 8 bases between them. The CDR3 is 12 residues long. CDR3 coding DNA: TGCGCCAGCAGCCCGAAGGGGGATACGCAGTATTTT. It translates to CASSPKGDTQYF.

A note on this clonotype: At one of its ends the junction is not consistent with the germline gene, which may arise from a read error. The V gene is TRBV7-9, the J gene TRBJ2-1; D might be TRBD1 (6 bases). The CDR3 length is 15 residues. Germline V gene sequence: CDR1 SEHNR, CDR2 FQNEAQ (reference sequence). CDR3 nucleotides: TGTGCCAGCAGTTCAGGGGACGCCTCCTACAACGAGCAGTTCTTC. Amino acid sequence: CASSSGDASYNEQFF.

This clonotype has a count of ten or more. The J gene is TRBJ1-2, the V gene TRBV5-8; no definite D call. Trimming took off 0 bases at V and 7 bases at J, with 4 bases between the two ends. The CDR3 is 11 residues long. Germline V gene lookup returns CDR1 SGHTS and CDR2 YDEGEE. The CDR3 sequence: CASSLVSGYTF. In nucleotides, the CDR3 is TGTGCCAGCAGCTTGGTCAGTGGCTACACCTTC.

This clonotype was observed a single time. V and J are TRBV7-2 and TRBJ2-1, with TRBD2 matching over 16 bases. V lost 2 bases, J lost 7 bases, and 5 bases stayed unmatched. The CDR3 totals 17 residues. Germline CDR1 and CDR2: SGHTA and FQGNSA. In DNA form, the CDR3 reads TGTGCCAGCAGCTTACCCGGGACTAGCGGGAGGGGGAATGAGCAGTTCTTC. This codes for CASSLPGTSGRGNEQFF.

The V gene is TRBV6-5, the J gene TRBJ1-2, with 9 positions matching TRBD1. Germline lookup yields CDR1 MNHEY and CDR2 SVGAGI. J was trimmed by 2 bases and V by 5 bases; bases with no gene match: 6. CDR3 length equals 15 residues. CDR3 coding DNA: TGTGCCAGCAGTGATCCGGGACAGGGAAACTATGGCTACACCTTC. It specifies CASSDPGQGNYGYTF.

The rearrangement links TRBV9 to TRBJ2-5; no reliable D call. CDR1 is SGDLS and CDR2 is YYNGEE in the germline V gene. Trimming removed 1 base from V and 5 bases from J, with 18 bases in between. There are 16 residues in the CDR3. The CDR3 DNA sequence: TGTGCCAGCAGCGTAAGTCACCCCTCCGGCCGCGAGACCCAGTACTTC. Its protein product is CASSVSHPSGRETQYF.

This clonotype was seen more than once but under ten times. The chain links TRBV5-6 to TRBJ1-2; tentatively, D is TRBD1 (5 bases). V was pared by 9 bases and J by 4 bases, with 22 bases between. The CDR3 totals 15 residues. CDR1 is SGHDT, CDR2 YYEEEE, per germline. CDR3 in DNA: TGTGCCACCAAGGGACGTCGCGTGGGGTTCTATGGCTACACCTTC. As protein: CATKGRRVGFYGYTF.

With respect to this clonotype: This may be a read error: a much more frequent sequence differs by one nucleotide. The rearrangement links TRBV19 to TRBJ2-7; TRBD1 agrees at 7 bases. The length of the CDR3 is 15 residues. The V segment lost 3 bases and the J segment 6 bases; nucleotides outside the gene matches: 11. The germline V gene has CDR1 LNHDA and CDR2 SQIVND (reference sequence). DNA for the CDR3: TGTGCCAGTAGTATGATGAATACAGGGGCCGGCGAGCAGTACGTC. Translated: CASSMMNTGAGEQYV.

The chain recombines TRBV25-1 with TRBJ2-7, with 8 bases fitting TRBD2. Near its end, the DNA agrees better with TRBJ2-5, so the J call may be wrong. Germline CDR1 and CDR2: MGHDK and SYGVNS. The CDR3 runs to 16 residues. The CDR3 here is CASSSLGTSKGETQYF. Written as DNA, the CDR3 is TGTGCCAGCAGCTCCCTCGGGACTAGTAAAGGAGAGACCCAGTACTTC.

The chain joins TRBV7-8 to TRBJ1-3; TRBD1 aligns across 7 bases. Unmatched junction bases numbered 5, after V lost 5 bases and J lost 1 base. This CDR3 spans 15 amino acids. Germline CDR1 reads SGHVS; CDR2 reads FQNEAQ. The CDR3 is CASSQGVSSGNTIYF. The CDR3 nucleotides read TGTGCCAGCAGCCAGGGGGTTAGTTCTGGAAACACCATATATTTT.

The chain has TRBV7-6 and TRBJ2-7; 9 nucleotides match TRBD2. Losses at the gene ends were 5 bases for V and 4 bases for J; bases not matched to a gene: 18. The germline V gene encodes CDR1 SGHVS and CDR2 FNYEAQ. This CDR3 is built from 18 residues. The CDR3 reads CASSTGLARTTVVYEQYF. The CDR3 DNA is TGTGCCAGCAGCACCGGACTAGCGAGAACTACCGTCGTTTACGAGCAGTACTTC.

The chain employs TRBV12-3 or TRBV12-4 and TRBJ2-5; 13 positions agree with TRBD2. J gave up 4 bases and V 7 bases, and 9 bases lay outside the gene matches. CDR3 length equals 16 residues. The CDR3 region has the DNA TGTGCCAGCACCCCCTGGACTAGCGGGAGAACAGAGACCCAGTACTTC. This gives the protein CASTPWTSGRTETQYF.

This clonotype has a count of ten or more. The chain is built from TRBV12-3 or TRBV12-4 and TRBJ2-7; 9 bases match TRBD2. This CDR3 is 15 amino acids long. The ends lost 4 bases at V and 2 bases at J; junction bases unmatched: 6. The CDR3 coding sequence is TGTGCCAGCAGTTGGGGAGCGGGAGGAGCCTACGAGCAGTACTTC. The encoded protein is CASSWGAGGAYEQYF.

This clonotype was seen a few times. The chain joins TRBV19 to TRBJ2-2; TRBD1 is a possible D gene (6 bases). The CDR3 consists of 14 residues. V was clipped by 1 base and J by 4 bases, with 7 bases between them. Germline assignment: CDR1 LNHDA and CDR2 SQIVND (reference sequence). CDR3 nucleotide sequence: TGTGCCAGTAGTATAGCACAGGGCACCGGGGAGCTGTTTTTT. Amino acid sequence: CASSIAQGTGELFF.

This clonotype was seen repeatedly, ten times or more. The V call is TRBV10-3, the J call TRBJ1-2; a weak D match, TRBD1 (5 bases). Germline-derived CDR1 and CDR2 are ENHRY and SYGVKD. This CDR3 has 15 residues. The ends were cut back, 5 bases at V and 3 bases at J, with 16 bases in the middle. Written as DNA, the CDR3 is TGTGCCATCAGTTGGGGCCCAGGGCTTGACTATGGCTACACCTTC. Encoded protein: CAISWGPGLDYGYTF.

Remarks on this clonotype: The junction and the germline gene differ at one end; a read error may be behind it. The chain couples TRBV5-4 to TRBJ2-5; D not resolved. Germline CDR1 reads SGHNT; CDR2 reads YYREEE (reference sequence). The CDR3 runs 16 residues. CDR3 coding DNA: TGTGCCAGCGGCTTGGTCGTCGGAGTTACACAAGAGACCCAGTACTTC. Its protein product is CASGLVVGVTQETQYF. Filled out from reference TRBV5-4 and TRBJ2-5, the complete variable domain reads ETGVTQSPTHLIKTRGQQVTLRCSSQSGHNTVSWYQQALGQGPQFIFQYYREEENGRGNFPPRFSGLQFPNYSSELNVNALELDDSALYLCASGLVVGVTQETQYFGPGTRLLVL.

CDR3 amino acids: CASSPTDSDTEAFF. In DNA form, the CDR3 reads TGTGCCAGCAGCCCGACCGACAGCGACACTGAAGCTTTCTTT. This sequence joins TRBV7-9 and TRBJ1-1; D may be TRBD1 (5 bases). This CDR3 comprises 14 residues. Germline-derived CDR1 and CDR2 are SEHNR and FQNEAQ (reference sequence). V was trimmed by 5 bases and J by 3 bases, leaving 13 bases between them.

The chain employs TRBV24-1 and TRBJ2-2; TRBD1 might be the D (5 bases). Matching the DNA end better, TRBJ2-3 makes the J call doubtful. Germline V gene sequence: CDR1 KGHDR, CDR2 SFDVKD. This CDR3 has 13 amino acids. The CDR3 reads CATSDPDTDTQYF. The CDR3 DNA is TGTGCCACCAGTGACCCGGACACCGATACGCAGTATTTT.

In regard to this clonotype: A much larger clone differs by one base, so this may be a read error. The CDR3 end shows no conserved phenylalanine or tryptophan, and so a read error is likely. The V call is TRBV6-4, the J call TRBJ2-1; 8 nucleotides line up with TRBD1. With 2 bases clipped from V and 6 bases from J, the junction kept 6 bases outside the gene matches. Germline CDR1 is MRHNA and CDR2 is SNTAGT. This CDR3 contains 15 residues. In DNA, the CDR3 is TGTGCCAGCAGTGACCGTAGTACAGGGGGCAATGAGCAGTTCCTC. This sequence encodes CASSDRSTGGNEQFL.